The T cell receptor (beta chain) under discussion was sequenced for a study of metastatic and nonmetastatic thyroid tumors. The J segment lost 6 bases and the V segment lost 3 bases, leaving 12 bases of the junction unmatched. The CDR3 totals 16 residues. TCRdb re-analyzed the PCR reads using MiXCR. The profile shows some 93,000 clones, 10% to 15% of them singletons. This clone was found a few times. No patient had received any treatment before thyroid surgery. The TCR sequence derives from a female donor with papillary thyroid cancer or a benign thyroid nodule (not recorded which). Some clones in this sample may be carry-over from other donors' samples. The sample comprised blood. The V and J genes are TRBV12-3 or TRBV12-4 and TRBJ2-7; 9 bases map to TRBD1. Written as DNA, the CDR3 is TGTGCCAGCAGTTTTGATCCGGGACAGGGACACCTCGAGCAGTACTTC. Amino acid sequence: CASSFDPGQGHLEQYF.